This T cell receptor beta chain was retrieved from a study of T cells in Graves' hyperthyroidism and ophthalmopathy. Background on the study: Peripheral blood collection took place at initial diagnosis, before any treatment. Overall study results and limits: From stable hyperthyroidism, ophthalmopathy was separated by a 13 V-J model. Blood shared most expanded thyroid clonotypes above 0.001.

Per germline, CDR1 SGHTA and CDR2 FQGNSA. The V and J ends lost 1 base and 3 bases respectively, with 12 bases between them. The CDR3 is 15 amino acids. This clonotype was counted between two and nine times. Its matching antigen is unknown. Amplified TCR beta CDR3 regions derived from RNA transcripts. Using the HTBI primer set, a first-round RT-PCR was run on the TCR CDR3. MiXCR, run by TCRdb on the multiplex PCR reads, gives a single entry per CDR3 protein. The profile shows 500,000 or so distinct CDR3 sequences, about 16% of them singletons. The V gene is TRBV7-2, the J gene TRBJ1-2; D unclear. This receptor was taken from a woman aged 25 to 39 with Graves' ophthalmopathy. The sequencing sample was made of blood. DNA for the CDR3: TGTGCCAGCAGCTTAGAGGTTTCAGTGGACTATGGCTACACCTTC. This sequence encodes CASSLEVSVDYGYTF.